The entry that follows covers one T cell receptor beta chain sequence. The clone's antigen remains unknown. Base-call qualities are not available, and no considerably larger clone is one nucleotide away. This specimen comes from a study of a mutant IDH1 vaccine in newly diagnosed glioma listed by TCRdb under 2021. Study-wide context: Eight vaccinations were administered to patients in weeks 1, 3, 5, 7, 11, 15, 19 and 23, corresponding to visits V03 through V10. Before enrollment, most patients had been given radiochemotherapy with temozolomide as standard therapy, while the rest had received either radiotherapy alone or temozolomide alone. Peripheral blood samples were drawn at six visits, namely V03 (baseline), V05, V07, V10, V12 and V13. Vaccination was initiated 4-6 weeks after radiotherapy alone, or concurrently with temozolomide cycles in the chemotherapy-containing groups. For exploratory analyses, 25 to 30 treated patients had longitudinal TCRB deep sequencing done wherever samples were available. The roughly 30 treated patients were around 62% male and about 40% female, with a mean age of roughly 42 years.

The time point label here, explained by the study, means: week 23, last vaccination. A 20-mer mutant IDH1 peptide at 300 micrograms in Montanide made up each vaccine dose, which was injected subcutaneously together with topical imiquimod. The donors had newly diagnosed IDH1-mutant astrocytomas of WHO grade 3 or 4 that showed loss of nuclear ATRX. The samples were drawn from NOA16, a multicentre, single-arm, open-label phase I trial in Germany that tested a mutant IDH1 peptide vaccine in humans for the first time. Genomic DNA for TCRB sequencing was isolated from EDTA blood with the DNeasy Blood and Tissue Kit. The method behind the library was the immunoSEQ multiplex PCR assay. Following the manufacturer's protocol, the hsTCRB Kit was used to amplify rearranged TCR beta chain sequences. TCRB libraries were sequenced on an Illumina MiSeq. The authors' pipeline ran thus. Demultiplexing, trimming and gene mapping were performed with the kit vendor's proprietary platform. TCRdb holds this immuneACCESS table with in-frame rearrangements only. Some clones are missing; in checked studies, unresolved V genes explain under half, and the rest has no known cause. D and trimming were read from the DNA, whereas the V and J calls and clone size are those reported in that table. The sample data list under 14,000 clones, and around 89% of these were observed just once. About 5.2% of the sample comes from the top ten.

Broader findings and caveats from the paper: Pseudoprogression seemed to be unrelated to changes in the top peripheral T cell clonotypes found by TCRB sequencing. Immune responses induced by the vaccine were seen in over 90% of patients across multiple MHC alleles. Availability determined which PBMC samples were chosen for TCRB deep sequencing. According to the authors, sample limitations meant that analyses of patient blood samples could not be reproduced.

This specimen consisted of PBMCs, obtained from a glioma patient whose treatment included an IDH1 peptide vaccine. The origin of this receptor is a woman between 35 and 50 years old with glioma. Some clones in this sample may be carry-over from other donors' samples.

The CDR3 region has the sequence CASSQGHGYRDTQYF. The DNA sequence is given as TGCGCCAGCAGCCAGGGACACGGATATCGAGATACGCAGTATTTT. Rearrangement joined TRBV5-1 to TRBJ2-3, and the D gene may be TRBD1, 6 bases matching. Reading from cysteine to phenylalanine, the CDR3 counts 15 amino acids. Only the CDR3 DNA stays, 45 bases, in frame from base 1. Taken from the germline V gene, the CDR1 and CDR2 loops are SGHRS and YFSETQ. The junction shows trimming of 4 bases on V and 5 bases on J, plus 17 bases between the germline ends.